This TCR beta chain was identified during a study of OX40 agonist ivuxolimab in advanced cancers. In the study overall: Patients achieving partial responses numbered three: one hepatocellular carcinoma case and two cutaneous melanoma cases.

Blood was sampled at baseline, cycle 4 day 1, and cycle 7 day 1. Clones were read by immunoSEQ multiplex PCR, and TCRdb kept only the in-frame ones, dropping some. The repertoire holds about 67,000 clones, with approximately 81% as singletons. V lost 2 bases and J lost 1, with 2 bases in between. The CDR3 runs to 13 residues. Germline CDR1 reads MRHNA; CDR2 reads SNTAGT. The chain is built from TRBV6-4 and TRBJ2-2, with no clear D. The receptor comes from an adult with an advanced solid tumor such as melanoma, head and neck, liver or kidney cancer. Here the sequenced sample was CD4+ or CD8+ T cells sorted from blood, taken in a trial of the OX40 agonist ivuxolimab. CDR3 loop: CASSDENTGELFF. CDR3 nucleotides: TGTGCCAGCAGTGACGAGAACACCGGGGAGCTGTTTTTT.